The 15 T cell receptor beta chains presented below share a single source sample, sequenced in a study of cytomegalovirus exposure and HLA in healthy donors. Sequenced by immunoSEQ multiplex PCR; TCRdb stores in-frame clones only, minus some. There are approximately 180,000 clones in the sample; approximately 87% occur only once, and 1.4% lies in the top ten. Sequencing used PBMCs. The receptors were sampled from a woman aged 25 to 45 in good health and CMV-seronegative.

V is TRBV5-8 and J is TRBJ1-2; D is unclear. The CDR3 sequence is 15 residues long. V gave up 2 bases and J gave up 5 bases, with 16 bases separating them. Germline values: CDR1 SGHTS, CDR2 YDEGEE. The CDR3 sequence: CASSLPGSTLYGYTF. The CDR3 DNA is TGTGCCAGCAGCTTACCGGGATCTACTCTATATGGCTACACCTTC.

V gene TRBV15 combines with J gene TRBJ2-5; maybe TRBD2 (5 bases). The V and J ends lost 7 bases and 2 bases respectively, with 11 bases between them. The germline V gene encodes CDR1 LNHNV and CDR2 YYDKDF (reference sequence). This CDR3 is built from 13 residues. The CDR3 region has the DNA TGTGCCACCACCAGTGAGGGTCAAGAGACCCAGTACTTC. It translates to CATTSEGQETQYF.

V usage is TRBV4-1 and J usage is TRBJ1-2, with TRBD1 as a possible D gene (5 bases). Germline V gives CDR1 MGHRA, CDR2 YSYEKL. CDR3 size: 13 residues. V was cut by 3 bases and J by 4 bases, with 9 bases left in between. Written as DNA, the CDR3 is TGCGCCAGCAGCCAGGGGGGTCCCTATGGCTACACCTTC. Translation: CASSQGGPYGYTF.

The chain employs TRBV19 and TRBJ1-2; 8 bases are shared with TRBD1. Germline V CDR1 and CDR2: LNHDA, SQIVND (reference sequence). The CDR3 has 15 residues. Trimming removed 5 bases from V and 4 bases from J; junction bases left unmatched: 9. CDR3 amino acids: CASSDRQGSFYGYTF. The CDR3 bases are TGTGCCAGTAGTGATCGACAGGGGTCCTTCTATGGCTACACCTTC.

This rearrangement joins TRBV11-3 to TRBJ2-3, with 9 bases identical to TRBD2. V was clipped by 1 base and J by 3 bases; unmatched bases: 5. There are 16 residues in the CDR3. Germline V CDR1 and CDR2: SGHNT, YENEEA. The DNA of the CDR3 is TGTGCCAGCAGCTTAGGGCTAGCGGGACATACAGATACGCAGTATTTT. Its protein product is CASSLGLAGHTDTQYF.

The rearrangement links TRBV28 to TRBJ2-3, with 8 bases aligning to TRBD2. V was clipped by 8 bases and J by 8 bases; unmatched bases: 12. This CDR3 contains 14 residues. Germline CDR1 is MDHEN and CDR2 is SYDVKM. The CDR3 region has the DNA TGTGCCAGCCCAGATAGCGGGGCCCGGGGTACGCAGTATTTT. It yields the protein CASPDSGARGTQYF.

The genes are TRBV6-1 and TRBJ2-1; 9 bases line up with TRBD2. Looked up from germline, CDR1 is MNHNS and CDR2 is SASEGT. The CDR3 totals 14 residues. V shed 6 bases and J 9 bases; nucleotides not matched to a gene: 9. The CDR3 here is CASRQAGGKSEQFF. For the CDR3, the DNA is TGTGCCAGCAGGCAAGCGGGGGGAAAGAGTGAGCAGTTCTTC.

The rearrangement links TRBV7-2 to TRBJ1-6; D is unresolved. This CDR3 region has 13 residues. Germline loops: CDR1 SGHTA, CDR2 FQGNSA. V was trimmed by 8 bases and J by 10 bases, leaving 15 bases between them. The CDR3 protein is CASSLRVNSPLHF. CDR3 DNA: TGTGCCAGCTCGCTGAGGGTCAACTCACCCCTCCACTTT.

This clone is a singleton in its sample. The chain combines TRBV4-2 with TRBJ1-3; maybe TRBD1 (5 bases). This CDR3 has 13 amino acids. Deletions cut 0 bases from V and 7 bases from J, with 7 bases between. Germline V gene lookup returns CDR1 LGHNA and CDR2 YNFKEQ. The CDR3 DNA is TGTGCCAGCAGCCAAGATTGGGGCAACACCATATATTTT. It is translated as CASSQDWGNTIYF.

The chain employs TRBV10-2 and TRBJ1-5; TRBD1 matches at 11 bases. V shed 7 bases and J 4 bases; nucleotides not matched to a gene: 3. CDR3 length: 14 residues. Germline lookup yields CDR1 WSHSY and CDR2 SAAADI. The CDR3 nucleotides read TGCGCCAGCAAGGGACAGGGGGTTAATCAGCCCCAGCATTTT. It translates to CASKGQGVNQPQHF.

The rearrangement joins TRBV30 to TRBJ2-3, with 10 bases identical to TRBD2. The V segment lost 5 bases and the J segment 1 base; nucleotides outside the gene matches: 12. This CDR3 contains 17 residues. CDR1 GTSNPN and CDR2 SVGIG come from the germline V gene (reference sequence). CDR3 sequence (DNA): TGTGCCTGGGCATCGAGGAGCGGGGGGGTCGGCACAGATACGCAGTATTTT. It translates to CAWASRSGGVGTDTQYF.

This chain connects TRBV11-2 to TRBJ1-4, with D uncertain. Per the germline V gene, CDR1 is SGHAT and CDR2 is FQNNGV. The CDR3 extends over 15 amino acids. The V and J ends lost 6 bases and 3 bases respectively, with 14 bases between them. CDR3 DNA sequence: TGTGCCAGCAGGACGACGAGGGTGGCTAATGAAAAACTGTTTTTT. This gives the protein CASRTTRVANEKLFF. The full variable domain, in which reference TRBV11-2 and TRBJ1-4 provide the parts outside the CDR3, is EAGVAQSPRYKIIEKRQSVAFWCNPISGHATLYWYQQILGQGPKLLIQFQNNGVVDDSQLPKDRFSAERLKGVDSTLKIQPAKLEDSAVYLCASRTTRVANEKLFFGSGTQLSVL.

This rearrangement joins TRBV2 to TRBJ1-1; 7 bases are shared with TRBD1. The CDR3 contains 15 residues. CDR1 SNHLY and CDR2 FYNNEI come from the germline V gene. Trimming took 4 bases from V and 2 from J; bases not matched to a gene: 7. The CDR3 sequence: CASSGRDRVNTEAFF. CDR3 sequence (DNA): TGTGCCAGCAGTGGGCGTGACAGGGTAAACACTGAAGCTTTCTTT. Together with reference TRBV2 and TRBJ1-1, the CDR3 gives the full variable domain: EPEVTQTPSHQVTQMGQEVILRCVPISNHLYFYWYRQILGQKVEFLVSFYNNEISEKSEIFDDQFSVERPDGSNFTLKIRSTKLEDSAMYFCASSGRDRVNTEAFFGQGTRLTVV.

V usage is TRBV6-5 and J usage is TRBJ2-7; TRBD2 matches 8 bases. With V trimmed by 4 bases and J by 7 bases, 12 bases remained unmatched. The CDR3 runs 15 residues. Germline V gene lookup returns CDR1 MNHEY and CDR2 SVGAGI. CDR3 DNA: TGTGCCAGCAGTTGGATTAGCGGGGAAACGGGGGAGCAGTACTTC. This gives the protein CASSWISGETGEQYF.

The chain combines TRBV6-5 with TRBJ2-7; TRBD1 aligns across 9 bases. V trimming: 6 bases; J trimming: 7 bases; junction bases outside the gene matches: 13. The CDR3 runs to 15 residues. In germline, CDR1 is MNHEY, CDR2 SVGAGI. This CDR3 reads CASSKGQGLSREQYF. CDR3 in DNA: TGTGCCAGCAGCAAGGGACAGGGTCTTTCTCGGGAGCAGTACTTC.